This passage covers 26 T cell receptor beta chains from one sample sequenced in a study of blood T cell repertoires in COVID-19. Assay: immunoSEQ multiplex PCR; the TCRdb copy retains only in-frame clones and omits some. The sample shows around 250,000 clones, approximately 82% of them seen only once. Sample: peripheral blood. These receptors were taken from a woman between 18 and 29 years old with acute or convalescent COVID-19.

V and J are TRBV15 and TRBJ2-7; 10 nucleotides agree with TRBD1. The germline CDR1 and CDR2 sequences are LNHNV and YYDKDF (reference sequence). This CDR3 is 15 amino acids long. Trimming took 1 base from V and 2 from J; bases not matched to a gene: 2. The CDR3, as DNA: TGTGCCACCAGCAGAGCCGGGACAGGGGCCTACGAGCAGTACTTC. This codes for CATSRAGTGAYEQYF.

The chain uses TRBV24-1 and TRBJ2-7; 12 bases are a match to TRBD2. The CDR3 runs 18 residues. V shed 1 base and J 7 bases; nucleotides not matched to a gene: 13. Germline CDR1 reads KGHDR; CDR2 reads SFDVKD. As DNA, the CDR3 is TGTGCCACCAGTGATTTCCAGGCGACTAGCGGGAGATTGAGGGAGCAGTACTTC. It specifies CATSDFQATSGRLREQYF.

V and J are TRBV2 and TRBJ2-5, with a tentative D call TRBD2 (6 bases). Germline V lookup: CDR1 SNHLY, CDR2 FYNNEI. The CDR3 loop spans 15 amino acids. V lost 6 bases, J lost 3 bases, and 17 bases lay in between. CDR3 sequence reads: CASSRTPGGEETQYF. For the CDR3, the DNA is TGTGCCAGCAGCCGGACACCGGGCGGGGAAGAGACCCAGTACTTC. Full variable domain (remainder filled in from reference TRBV2 and TRBJ2-5): EPEVTQTPSHQVTQMGQEVILRCVPISNHLYFYWYRQILGQKVEFLVSFYNNEISEKSEIFDDQFSVERPDGSNFTLKIRSTKLEDSAMYFCASSRTPGGEETQYFGPGTRLLVL.

The chain uses TRBV4-3 and TRBJ2-7, with D perhaps matching TRBD1 (6 bases). V lost 0 bases and J 3 bases, leaving 9 bases between the germline ends. The germline V gene encodes CDR1 LGHNA and CDR2 YSLEER. The CDR3 is made up of 14 amino acids. The CDR3 loop reads CASSQDQGFYEQYF. DNA for the CDR3: TGCGCCAGCAGCCAAGACCAGGGGTTCTACGAGCAGTACTTC.

In its sample, this clone was seen once. V usage is TRBV27 and J usage is TRBJ2-7; TRBD2 agrees at 14 bases. The CDR3 runs to 16 residues. CDR1 MNHEY and CDR2 SMNVEV come from the germline V gene (reference sequence). V lost 6 bases to trimming and J lost 4 bases; unmatched junction nucleotides: 8. CDR3 sequence: CASSLSGTSGRYEQYF. CDR3 nucleotide sequence: TGTGCCAGCAGCTTGTCCGGGACTAGCGGGAGATACGAGCAGTACTTC.

This clone was counted a single time. The V call is TRBV5-8, the J call TRBJ1-1; tentatively, D is TRBD1 (5 bases). The germline V and J ends were trimmed by 2 bases and 2 bases, with 19 bases remaining between them. This CDR3 is built from 17 residues. Germline CDR1 SGHTS, CDR2 YDEGEE. This chain's CDR3 is CASSFSSPGKANTEAFF. The CDR3 region has the DNA TGTGCCAGCAGCTTTAGTTCGCCAGGGAAGGCCAACACTGAAGCTTTCTTT. Full variable domain (outside the CDR3, taken from reference TRBV5-8 and TRBJ1-1): EAGVTQSPTHLIKTRGQQATLRCSPISGHTSVYWYQQALGLGLQFLLWYDEGEERNRGNFPPRFSGRQFPNYSSELNVNALELEDSALYLCASSFSSPGKANTEAFFGQGTRLTVV.

The rearrangement uses TRBV3-1 (or the pseudogene TRBV3-2) and TRBJ2-7, with a tentative D call TRBD2 (5 bases). The germline V gene encodes CDR1 LGHDT and CDR2 YNNKEL (reference sequence). Trimming stripped 2 bases from V and 6 bases from J, with 11 bases between. The CDR3 runs to 13 residues. In nucleotides, the CDR3 is TGTGCCAGCAGCCAATTACTAGACTCCGAGCAGTACTTC. This codes for CASSQLLDSEQYF.

The rearrangement uses TRBV24-1 and TRBJ1-2; D is possibly TRBD1 (5 bases). V was shortened by 4 bases and J by 3 bases, with 8 bases between the two germline ends. Germline V lookup: CDR1 KGHDR, CDR2 SFDVKD. There are 13 residues in the CDR3. The CDR3 DNA reads as TGTGCCACCAGTGAAGGGGCCTACTATGGCTACACCTTC. Translating gives CATSEGAYYGYTF.

This clone occurred once. This sequence joins TRBV3-1 (or the pseudogene TRBV3-2) and TRBJ2-1; D possibly corresponds to TRBD2 (5 bases). The CDR3 covers 16 residues. Germline V gene sequence: CDR1 LGHDT, CDR2 YNNKEL (reference sequence). Trimming cost V 4 bases and J 5 bases, with 18 bases left between them. Here the CDR3 reads CASSPVGERPHNEQFF. DNA of the CDR3: TGTGCCAGCAGCCCTGTTGGGGAGCGGCCCCACAATGAGCAGTTCTTC.

The gene calls are TRBV27 and TRBJ1-1; TRBD1 might be the D (5 bases). The germline CDR1 and CDR2 sequences are MNHEY and SMNVEV (reference sequence). The CDR3 sequence is 14 residues long. Between the trimmed V and J ends, which lost 1 base and 4 bases, there was a span of 10 bases. For the CDR3, the DNA is TGTGCCAGCAGTTTATACGGGGGTAGCACTGAAGCTTTCTTT. Translated: CASSLYGGSTEAFF.

The chain links TRBV9 to TRBJ1-3, with D possibly matching TRBD1 (5 bases). The CDR3 has 14 residues. Between the trimmed V and J ends, which lost 0 bases and 4 bases, there was a span of 8 bases. CDR1 is SGDLS and CDR2 is YYNGEE in the germline V gene. This chain's CDR3 is CASSVVDRGNTIYF. CDR3 sequence (DNA): TGTGCCAGCAGCGTAGTTGACAGAGGAAACACCATATATTTT.

V is TRBV3-1 (or the pseudogene TRBV3-2) and J is TRBJ2-5; TRBD1 agrees at 9 bases. The CDR3 spans 15 residues. CDR1 is LGHDT, CDR2 YNNKEL, per germline (reference sequence). The V and J ends lost 1 base and 3 bases, in that order; junction bases with no gene match: 3. The CDR3 here is CASSQAGQGEETQYF. The CDR3 DNA sequence: TGTGCCAGCAGCCAAGCGGGACAGGGCGAAGAGACCCAGTACTTC.

The chain has TRBV7-2 and TRBJ1-4; tentatively, D is TRBD1 (5 bases). The CDR3 is made up of 15 amino acids. Germline CDR1 is SGHTA and CDR2 is FQGNSA. Trimming took off 5 bases at V and 4 bases at J, with 14 bases between the two ends. CDR3 nucleotide sequence: TGTGCCAGCAGCATGACAGCCTCGTATAATGAAAAACTGTTTTTT. This sequence encodes CASSMTASYNEKLFF.

This clone was observed a single time. This sequence joins TRBV21-1 and TRBJ1-1. TRBV21-1 is deemed a pseudogene. The CDR3 has 15 residues. The CDR3 spells CASSKGGGEITEAFF. DNA for the CDR3: TGTGCCAGCAGCAAAGGGGGGGGCGAGATCACTGAAGCTTTCTTT.

The chain carries TRBV6-5 and TRBJ1-2; no clear D. CDR1 MNHEY and CDR2 SVGAGI come from the germline V gene. Trimming left V 0 bases short and J 6 bases short, with 11 bases between. The CDR3 has 14 residues. The CDR3 DNA sequence: TGTGCCAGCAGTTACTCGCTCGCAGAGGATGGCTACACCTTC. Protein sequence: CASSYSLAEDGYTF.

The rearrangement joins TRBV6-2 or TRBV6-3 to TRBJ2-7, with D perhaps TRBD2 (6 bases). The V gene's germline CDR1 is MNHEY and CDR2 SVGEGT. The CDR3 covers 15 residues. Trimming cost V 0 bases and J 1 base, with 10 bases left between them. The CDR3 reads CASSYSPGGSYEQYF. Written as DNA, the CDR3 is TGTGCCAGCAGTTACTCCCCTGGAGGGTCCTACGAGCAGTACTTC.

This clone came up a few times. The V gene is TRBV6-5, the J gene TRBJ2-7; no clear D gene. Germline assignment: CDR1 MNHEY and CDR2 SVGAGI. V was shortened by 7 bases and J by 0 bases, with 13 bases between the two germline ends. The length of the CDR3 is 14 residues. The CDR3, as DNA: TGTGCCAGCATGGTGGCGGAAAGCTCCTACGAGCAGTACTTC. It translates to CASMVAESSYEQYF.

V and J are TRBV28 and TRBJ2-1; TRBD2 agrees at 12 bases. The CDR3 covers 14 residues. After removal of 11 bases from V and 4 bases from J, the junction contained 6 bases not matched to a gene. Germline values: CDR1 MDHEN, CDR2 SYDVKM. CDR3 nucleotides: TGTGCCGGCGCCGGGACTAGCGGGTACAATGAGCAGTTCTTC. This translates into CAGAGTSGYNEQFF. The full variable domain, in which reference TRBV28 and TRBJ2-1 provide the parts outside the CDR3, is DVKVTQSSRYLVKRTGEKVFLECVQDMDHENMFWYRQDPGLGLRLIYFSYDVKMKEKGDIPEGYSVSREKKERFSLILESASTNQTSMYLCAGAGTSGYNEQFFGPGTRLTVL.

The rearrangement links TRBV19 to TRBJ2-7, with D maybe TRBD1 (5 bases). The CDR3 runs to 15 residues. Germline V lookup: CDR1 LNHDA, CDR2 SQIVND (reference sequence). Trimming removed 3 bases from V and 2 bases from J, with 14 bases in between. Here the CDR3 DNA reads TGTGCCAGTAGTATCGCCTCCTGGGGCCCCTACGAGCAGTACTTC. It encodes CASSIASWGPYEQYF.

The gene calls are TRBV6-2 or TRBV6-3 and TRBJ1-4; D uncertain. The germline V gene encodes CDR1 MNHEY and CDR2 SVGEGT. Trimming shortened V by 0 bases and J by 4 bases, and 12 bases separated the two germline ends. The CDR3 is 16 amino acids. The CDR3 here is CASSYSTEGLNEKLFF. The CDR3 DNA follows: TGTGCCAGCAGTTACTCGACGGAGGGTCTTAATGAAAAACTGTTTTTT.

The gene calls are TRBV29-1 and TRBJ2-7; possible D gene TRBD2, 5 bases. CDR3 length: 12 residues. Germline V CDR1 and CDR2: SQVTM, ANQGSEA. Trimming left V 4 bases short and J 1 base short, with 8 bases between. The CDR3: CSVGTWSYEQYF. The CDR3, as DNA: TGCAGCGTTGGGACTTGGTCCTACGAGCAGTACTTC.

About this clone itself: Other DNA sequences within the sample encode an identical CDR3. This chain joins TRBV28 and TRBJ2-7; perhaps TRBD2 as D (6 bases). CDR3 length: 12 amino acids. The germline V gene has CDR1 MDHEN and CDR2 SYDVKM. V was shortened by 3 bases and J by 4 bases, with 7 bases between the two germline ends. The CDR3 sequence is CASSLGGYEQYF. The CDR3 nucleotides are TGTGCCAGCAGTTTGGGGGGTTACGAGCAGTACTTC. The full variable domain, completed using reference TRBV28 and TRBJ2-7, is DVKVTQSSRYLVKRTGEKVFLECVQDMDHENMFWYRQDPGLGLRLIYFSYDVKMKEKGDIPEGYSVSREKKERFSLILESASTNQTSMYLCASSLGGYEQYFGPGTRLTVT.

The chain recombines TRBV6-5 with TRBJ2-1; the D is unclear. The V end was cut by 7 bases, the J end by 2 bases, with 15 bases between. This CDR3 is built from 15 residues. The germline CDR1 and CDR2 sequences are MNHEY and SVGAGI. CDR3 region: CASIKTSGAYNEQFF. In nucleotides, the CDR3 is TGTGCCAGCATCAAGACCTCAGGCGCCTACAATGAGCAGTTCTTC.

This clone occurred a few times. This rearrangement joins TRBV9 to TRBJ2-7; 12 positions agree with TRBD2. Trimming cost V 1 base and J 2 bases; bases outside gene matches: 7. Germline loops: CDR1 SGDLS, CDR2 YYNGEE. This CDR3 region has 17 residues. The CDR3 reads CASSVNQLAGGTYEQYF. CDR3 in DNA: TGTGCCAGCAGCGTAAACCAACTAGCGGGAGGTACCTACGAGCAGTACTTC. Based on the CDR3 plus reference TRBV9 and TRBJ2-7, the full variable domain is DSGVTQTPKHLITATGQRVTLRCSPRSGDLSVYWYQQSLDQGLQFLIQYYNGEERAKGNILERFSAQQFPDLHSELNLSSLELGDSALYFCASSVNQLAGGTYEQYFGPGTRLTVT.

The CDR3 nucleotides are TGTGCCAGCTCACCCGGCCAGGGATATAGCAATCAGCCCCAGCATTTT. Translation gives CASSPGQGYSNQPQHF. V is TRBV18 and J is TRBJ1-5, with D maybe TRBD1 (5 bases). CDR3 length: 16 residues. Trimming took off 3 bases at V and 0 bases at J, with 12 bases between the two ends. CDR1 is KGHSH, CDR2 LQKENI, per germline.

This chain joins TRBV5-4 and TRBJ1-2; the D is unclear. CDR3 length equals 15 residues. Germline CDR1 and CDR2: SGHNT and YYREEE (reference sequence). Deletions cut 4 bases from V and 4 bases from J, with 17 bases between. CDR3 DNA sequence: TGTGCCAGCAGCCGAAGCTCTCTCGAGCCCTATGGCTACACCTTC. Translating it yields CASSRSSLEPYGYTF.